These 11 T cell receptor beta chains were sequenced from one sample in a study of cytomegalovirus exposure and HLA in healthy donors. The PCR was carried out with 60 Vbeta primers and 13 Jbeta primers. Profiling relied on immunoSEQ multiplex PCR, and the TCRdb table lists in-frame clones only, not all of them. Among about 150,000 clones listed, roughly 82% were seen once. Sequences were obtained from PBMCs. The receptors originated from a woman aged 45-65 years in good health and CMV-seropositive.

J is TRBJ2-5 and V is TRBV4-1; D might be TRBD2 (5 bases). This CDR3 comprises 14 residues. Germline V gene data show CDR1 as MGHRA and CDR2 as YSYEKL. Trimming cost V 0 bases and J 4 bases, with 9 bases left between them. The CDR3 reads CASSQDGSGETQYF. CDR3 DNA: TGCGCCAGCAGCCAAGATGGCAGCGGAGAGACCCAGTACTTC.

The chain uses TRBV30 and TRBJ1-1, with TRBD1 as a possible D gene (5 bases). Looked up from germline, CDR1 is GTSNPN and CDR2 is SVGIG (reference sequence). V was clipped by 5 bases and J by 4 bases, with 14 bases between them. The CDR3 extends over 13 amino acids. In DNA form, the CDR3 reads TGTGCCTGGGTCGTTCGGGGGAGCACTGAAGCTTTCTTT. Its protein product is CAWVVRGSTEAFF.

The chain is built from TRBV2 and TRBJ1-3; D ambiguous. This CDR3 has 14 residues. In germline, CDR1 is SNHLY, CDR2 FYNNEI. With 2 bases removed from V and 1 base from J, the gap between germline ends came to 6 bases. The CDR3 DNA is TGTGCCAGCAGTGAATGGCTTTCTGGAAACACCATATATTTT. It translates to CASSEWLSGNTIYF.

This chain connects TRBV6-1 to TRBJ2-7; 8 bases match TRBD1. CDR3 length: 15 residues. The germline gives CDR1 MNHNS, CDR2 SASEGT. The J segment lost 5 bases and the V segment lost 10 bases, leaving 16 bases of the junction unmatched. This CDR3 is CATGTIGTGTHEQYF. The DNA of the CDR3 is TGTGCCACCGGGACCATTGGGACAGGAACCCACGAGCAGTACTTC.

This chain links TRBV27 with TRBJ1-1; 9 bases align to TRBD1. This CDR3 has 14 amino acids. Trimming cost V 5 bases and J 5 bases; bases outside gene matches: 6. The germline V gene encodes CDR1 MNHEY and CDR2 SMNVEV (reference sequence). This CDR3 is CASSVGQGQTEAFF. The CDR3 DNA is TGTGCCAGCAGTGTCGGACAGGGGCAGACTGAAGCTTTCTTT.

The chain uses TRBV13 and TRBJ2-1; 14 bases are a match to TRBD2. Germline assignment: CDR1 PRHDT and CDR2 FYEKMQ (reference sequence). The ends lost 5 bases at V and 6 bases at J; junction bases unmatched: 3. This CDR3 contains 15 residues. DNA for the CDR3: TGTGCCAGCAGCGTGACTAGCGGGGGGGCCAATGAGCAGTTCTTC. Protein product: CASSVTSGGANEQFF.

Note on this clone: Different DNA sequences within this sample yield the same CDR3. CDR3 sequence reads: CAWSVGGDQPQHF. CDR3 bases: TGTGCCTGGAGTGTAGGCGGGGATCAGCCCCAGCATTTT. This chain connects TRBV30 to TRBJ1-5; D remains unclear. Trimming left V 0 bases short and J 5 bases short, with 8 bases between. The CDR3 consists of 13 residues. Germline V gives CDR1 GTSNPN, CDR2 SVGIG (reference sequence).

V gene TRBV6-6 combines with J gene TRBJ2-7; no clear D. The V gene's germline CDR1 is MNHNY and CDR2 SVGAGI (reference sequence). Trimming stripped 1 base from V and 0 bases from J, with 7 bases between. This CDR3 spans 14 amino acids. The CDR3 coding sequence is TGTGCCAGCAGTTACTTCGGGTCCTCCTACGAGCAGTACTTC. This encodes CASSYFGSSYEQYF.

CDR3 region: CASSLPGRDTEAFF. CDR3 nucleotide sequence: TGTGCCAGCAGTCTGCCAGGGAGGGACACTGAAGCTTTCTTT. This rearrangement joins TRBV5-6 to TRBJ1-1; D is perhaps TRBD1 (5 bases). The ends were cut back, 5 bases at V and 3 bases at J, with 14 bases in the middle. CDR1 is SGHDT, CDR2 YYEEEE, per germline. This CDR3 has 14 amino acids.

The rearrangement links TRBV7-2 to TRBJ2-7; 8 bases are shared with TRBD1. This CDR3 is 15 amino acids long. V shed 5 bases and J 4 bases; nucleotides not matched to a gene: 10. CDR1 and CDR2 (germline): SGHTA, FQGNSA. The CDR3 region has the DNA TGTGCCAGCAGCCCCGGACAGGGTGTTTCTTACGAGCAGTACTTC. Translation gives CASSPGQGVSYEQYF.

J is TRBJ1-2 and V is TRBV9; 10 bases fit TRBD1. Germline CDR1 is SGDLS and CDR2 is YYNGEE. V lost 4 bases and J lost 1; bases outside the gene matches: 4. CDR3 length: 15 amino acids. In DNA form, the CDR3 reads TGTGCCAGCAGCCCCAGGACAGGGGGTAACTATGGCTACACCTTC. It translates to CASSPRTGGNYGYTF.